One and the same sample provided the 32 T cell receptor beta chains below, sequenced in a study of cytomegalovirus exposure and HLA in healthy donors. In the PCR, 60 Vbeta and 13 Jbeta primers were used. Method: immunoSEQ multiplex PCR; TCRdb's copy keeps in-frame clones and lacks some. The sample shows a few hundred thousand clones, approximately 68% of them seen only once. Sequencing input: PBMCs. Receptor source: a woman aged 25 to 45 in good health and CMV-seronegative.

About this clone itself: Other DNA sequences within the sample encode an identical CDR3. CDR3 sequence (DNA): TGTGCCAGCCGACGGGGGACTGAAGCTTTCTTT. Protein: CASRRGTEAFF. V gene TRBV27 combines with J gene TRBJ1-1; TRBD1 might be the D (5 bases). Germline CDR1 and CDR2: MNHEY and SMNVEV (reference sequence). This CDR3 contains 11 residues. V lost 8 bases, J lost 5 bases, and 9 bases lay in between.

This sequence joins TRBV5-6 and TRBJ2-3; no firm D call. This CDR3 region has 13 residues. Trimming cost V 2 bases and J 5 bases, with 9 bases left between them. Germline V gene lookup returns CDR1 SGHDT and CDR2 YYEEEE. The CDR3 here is CASSLLTQDTQYF. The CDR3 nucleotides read TGTGCCAGCAGCTTATTGACTCAAGATACGCAGTATTTT.

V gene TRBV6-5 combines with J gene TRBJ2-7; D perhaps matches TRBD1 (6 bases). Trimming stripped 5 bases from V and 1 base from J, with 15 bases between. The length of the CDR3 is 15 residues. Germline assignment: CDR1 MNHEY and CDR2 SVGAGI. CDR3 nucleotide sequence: TGTGCCAGCAGTAGAGACAGGCCTCTTTCCTACGAGCAGTACTTC. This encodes CASSRDRPLSYEQYF.

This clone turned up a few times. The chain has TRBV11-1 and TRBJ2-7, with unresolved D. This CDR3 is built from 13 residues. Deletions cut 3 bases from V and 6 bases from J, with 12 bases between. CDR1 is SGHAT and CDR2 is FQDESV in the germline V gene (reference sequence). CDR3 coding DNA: TGTGCCAGCAGCTTTCTACGGAGACCCGAGCAGTACTTC. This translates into CASSFLRRPEQYF.

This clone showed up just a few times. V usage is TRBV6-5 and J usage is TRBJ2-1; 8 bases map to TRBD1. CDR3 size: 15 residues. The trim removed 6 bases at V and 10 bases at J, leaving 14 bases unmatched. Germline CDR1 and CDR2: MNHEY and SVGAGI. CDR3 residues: CASSPGQAVWGEQFF. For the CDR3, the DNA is TGTGCCAGCAGCCCGGGACAGGCCGTGTGGGGAGAGCAGTTCTTC.

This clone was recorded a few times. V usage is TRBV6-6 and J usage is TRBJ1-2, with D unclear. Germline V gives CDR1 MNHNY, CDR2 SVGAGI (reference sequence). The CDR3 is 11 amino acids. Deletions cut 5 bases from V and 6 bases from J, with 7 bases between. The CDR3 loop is CASSEIHGYTF. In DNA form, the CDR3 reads TGTGCCAGCAGTGAGATCCATGGCTACACCTTC.

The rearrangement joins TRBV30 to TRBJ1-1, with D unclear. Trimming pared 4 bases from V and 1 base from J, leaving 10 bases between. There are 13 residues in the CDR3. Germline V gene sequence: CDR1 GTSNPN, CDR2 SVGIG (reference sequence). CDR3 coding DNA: TGTGCCTGGACTGCAGACTCGAACACTGAAGCTTTCTTT. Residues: CAWTADSNTEAFF.

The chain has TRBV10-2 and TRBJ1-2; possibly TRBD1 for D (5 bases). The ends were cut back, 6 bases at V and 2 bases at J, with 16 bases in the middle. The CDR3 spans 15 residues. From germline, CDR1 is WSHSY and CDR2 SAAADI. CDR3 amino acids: CASRGEVTPNYGYTF. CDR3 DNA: TGCGCCAGCAGAGGGGAGGTGACCCCAAACTATGGCTACACCTTC.

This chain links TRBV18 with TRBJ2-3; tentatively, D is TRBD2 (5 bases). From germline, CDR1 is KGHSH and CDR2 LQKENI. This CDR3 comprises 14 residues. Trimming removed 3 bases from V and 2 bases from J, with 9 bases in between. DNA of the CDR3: TGTGCCAGCTCACCTCCTAGCAACACAGATACGCAGTATTTT. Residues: CASSPPSNTDTQYF.

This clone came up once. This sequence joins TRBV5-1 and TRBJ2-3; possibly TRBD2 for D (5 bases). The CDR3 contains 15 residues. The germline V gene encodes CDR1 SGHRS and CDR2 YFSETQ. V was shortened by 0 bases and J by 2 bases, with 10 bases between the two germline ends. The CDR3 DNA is TGCGCCAGCAGCTTGGTAATAGCGAACACAGATACGCAGTATTTT. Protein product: CASSLVIANTDTQYF.

This CDR3 reads CASSAPGAEQYF. CDR3 nucleotides: TGTGCCAGCAGTGCCCCAGGGGCCGAGCAGTACTTC. The chain combines TRBV27 with TRBJ2-5, with TRBD1 as a possible D gene (6 bases). The DNA end is more similar to TRBJ2-7, so the J call may be wrong. The CDR3 length is 12 residues. Germline CDR1 and CDR2: MNHEY and SMNVEV (reference sequence).

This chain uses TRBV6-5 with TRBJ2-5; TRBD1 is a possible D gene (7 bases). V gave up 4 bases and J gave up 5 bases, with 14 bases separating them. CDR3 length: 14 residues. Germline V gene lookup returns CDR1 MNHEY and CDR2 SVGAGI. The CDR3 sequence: CASSSETGRETQYF. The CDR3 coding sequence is TGTGCCAGCAGTTCCGAGACAGGGAGGGAGACCCAGTACTTC.

CDR3 DNA: TGTGCCAGCAGTTCCTTAGGGACAGGAGCCTACAATGAGCAGTTCTTC. As protein: CASSSLGTGAYNEQFF. The chain joins TRBV27 to TRBJ2-1, with TRBD1 matching 8 bases. The J segment lost 2 bases and the V segment lost 4 bases, leaving 7 bases of the junction unmatched. CDR1 is MNHEY, CDR2 SMNVEV, per germline (reference sequence). The CDR3 extends over 16 amino acids.

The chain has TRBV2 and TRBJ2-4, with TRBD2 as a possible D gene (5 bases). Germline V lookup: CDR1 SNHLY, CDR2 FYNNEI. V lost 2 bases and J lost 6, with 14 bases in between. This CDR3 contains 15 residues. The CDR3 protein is CASSEIDYQLNIQYF. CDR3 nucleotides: TGTGCCAGCAGTGAAATAGACTATCAATTAAACATTCAGTACTTC.

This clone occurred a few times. CDR3 DNA: TGTGCCAGTAGTATAGGCGGGACAGGGGGCCAGCCCCAGCATTTT. This gives the protein CASSIGGTGGQPQHF. The chain couples TRBV19 to TRBJ1-5, with TRBD1 identical over 12 bases. The germline V gene has CDR1 LNHDA and CDR2 SQIVND (reference sequence). The CDR3 loop spans 15 amino acids. J lost 7 bases, V lost 1 base, and 2 bases had no gene match.

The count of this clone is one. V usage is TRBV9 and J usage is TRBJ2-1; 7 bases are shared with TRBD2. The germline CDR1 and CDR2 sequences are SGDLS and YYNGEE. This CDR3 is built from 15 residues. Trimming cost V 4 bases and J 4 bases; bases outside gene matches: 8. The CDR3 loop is CASSTGLEAYNEQFF. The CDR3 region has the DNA TGTGCCAGCAGCACCGGACTAGAGGCTTACAATGAGCAGTTCTTC.

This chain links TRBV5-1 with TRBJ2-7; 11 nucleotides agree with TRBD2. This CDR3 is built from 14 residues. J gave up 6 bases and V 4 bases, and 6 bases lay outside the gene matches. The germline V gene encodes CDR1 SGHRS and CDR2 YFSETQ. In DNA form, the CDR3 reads TGCGCCAGCAGCCTAACTAGCGGGAGTCGCGAGCAGTACTTC. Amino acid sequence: CASSLTSGSREQYF.

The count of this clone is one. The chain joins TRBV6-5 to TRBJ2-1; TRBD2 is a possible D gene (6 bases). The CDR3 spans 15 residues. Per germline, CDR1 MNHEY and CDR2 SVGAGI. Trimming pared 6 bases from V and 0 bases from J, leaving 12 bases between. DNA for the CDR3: TGTGCCAGCAGCTCGGTGGGGGGCTCCTACAATGAGCAGTTCTTC. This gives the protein CASSSVGGSYNEQFF.

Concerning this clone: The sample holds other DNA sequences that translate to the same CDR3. The CDR3 here is CASRGQGTSGANVLTF. CDR3 coding DNA: TGTGCCAGCCGGGGACAGGGAACCTCTGGGGCCAACGTCCTGACTTTC. This rearrangement joins TRBV2 to TRBJ2-6; 9 bases fit TRBD1. Germline V CDR1 and CDR2: SNHLY, FYNNEI. The CDR3 contains 16 residues. With 8 bases clipped from V and 0 bases from J, the junction kept 5 bases outside the gene matches.

The CDR3: CASSLSVPPYNEQFF. The CDR3, as DNA: TGTGCCAGCAGTCTCTCAGTCCCACCCTACAATGAGCAGTTCTTC. The chain couples TRBV27 to TRBJ2-1; D call uncertain. Between the trimmed V and J ends, which lost 5 bases and 2 bases, there was a span of 13 bases. Per germline, CDR1 MNHEY and CDR2 SMNVEV (reference sequence). This CDR3 contains 15 residues.

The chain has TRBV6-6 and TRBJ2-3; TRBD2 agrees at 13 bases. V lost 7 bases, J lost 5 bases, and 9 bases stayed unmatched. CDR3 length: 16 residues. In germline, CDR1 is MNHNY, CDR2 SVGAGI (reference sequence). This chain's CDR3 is CASNKPGLAGEDTQYF. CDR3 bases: TGTGCCAGCAACAAGCCAGGACTAGCGGGAGAAGATACGCAGTATTTT.

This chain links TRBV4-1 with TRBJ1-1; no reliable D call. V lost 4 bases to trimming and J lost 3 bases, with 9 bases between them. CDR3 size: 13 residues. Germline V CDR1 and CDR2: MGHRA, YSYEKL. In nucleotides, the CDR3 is TGCGCCAGCAGCCTTGGACTTTACACTGAAGCTTTCTTT. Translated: CASSLGLYTEAFF.

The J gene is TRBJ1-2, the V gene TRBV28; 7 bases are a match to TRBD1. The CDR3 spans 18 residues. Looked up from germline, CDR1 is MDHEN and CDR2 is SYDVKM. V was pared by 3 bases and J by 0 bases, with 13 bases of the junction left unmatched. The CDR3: CASSLIGPQGLANYGYTF. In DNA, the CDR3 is TGTGCCAGCAGTTTGATCGGACCACAGGGGTTGGCTAACTATGGCTACACCTTC.

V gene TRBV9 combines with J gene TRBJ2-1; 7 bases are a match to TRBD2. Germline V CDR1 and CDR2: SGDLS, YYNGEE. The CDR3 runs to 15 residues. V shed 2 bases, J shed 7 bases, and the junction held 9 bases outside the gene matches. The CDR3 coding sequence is TGTGCCAGCAGCGTCACTAGCGCCCCTCTGAATGAGCAGTTCTTC. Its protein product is CASSVTSAPLNEQFF.

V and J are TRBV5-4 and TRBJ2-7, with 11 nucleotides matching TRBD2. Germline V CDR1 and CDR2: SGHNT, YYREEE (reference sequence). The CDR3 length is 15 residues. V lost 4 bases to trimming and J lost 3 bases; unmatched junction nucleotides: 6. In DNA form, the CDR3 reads TGTGCCAGCAGCGCGGGGACTAGCGGACTCTACGAGCAGTACTTC. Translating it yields CASSAGTSGLYEQYF.

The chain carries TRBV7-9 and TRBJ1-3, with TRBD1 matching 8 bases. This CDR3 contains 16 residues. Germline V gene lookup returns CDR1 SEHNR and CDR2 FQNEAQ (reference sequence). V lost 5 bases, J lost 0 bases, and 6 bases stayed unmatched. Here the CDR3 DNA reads TGTGCCAGCAGCCGGACAGGGCTCGTCTCTGGAAACACCATATATTTT. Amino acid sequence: CASSRTGLVSGNTIYF.

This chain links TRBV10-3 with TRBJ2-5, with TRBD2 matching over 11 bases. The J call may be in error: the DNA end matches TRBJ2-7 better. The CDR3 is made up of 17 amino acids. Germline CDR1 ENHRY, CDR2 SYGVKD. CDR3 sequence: CAISATTSGGPSYEQYF. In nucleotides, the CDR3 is TGTGCCATCAGTGCCACTACTAGCGGGGGACCCTCCTACGAGCAGTACTTC.

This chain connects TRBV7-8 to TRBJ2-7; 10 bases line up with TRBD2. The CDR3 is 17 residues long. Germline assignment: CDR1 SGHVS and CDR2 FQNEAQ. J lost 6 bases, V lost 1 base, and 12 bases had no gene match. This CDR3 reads CASSLGGGAGGPGEQYF. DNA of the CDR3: TGTGCCAGCAGCTTAGGTGGCGGAGCGGGAGGGCCTGGCGAGCAGTACTTC.

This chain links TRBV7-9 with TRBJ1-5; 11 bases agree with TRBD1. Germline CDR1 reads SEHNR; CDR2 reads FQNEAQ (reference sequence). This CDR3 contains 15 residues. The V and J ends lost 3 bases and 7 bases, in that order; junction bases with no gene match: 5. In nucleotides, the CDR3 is TGTGCCAGCAGCTTTTCGGGACAGGGGGGGCAGCCCCAGCATTTT. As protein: CASSFSGQGGQPQHF.

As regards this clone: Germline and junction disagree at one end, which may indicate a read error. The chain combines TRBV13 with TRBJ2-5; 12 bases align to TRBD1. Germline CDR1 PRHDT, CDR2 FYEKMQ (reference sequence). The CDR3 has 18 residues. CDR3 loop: CASSLGTGGPGAQETQYF. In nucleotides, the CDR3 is TGTGCCAGCAGTTTAGGGACAGGGGGCCCTGGGGCTCAAGAGACCCAGTACTTC.

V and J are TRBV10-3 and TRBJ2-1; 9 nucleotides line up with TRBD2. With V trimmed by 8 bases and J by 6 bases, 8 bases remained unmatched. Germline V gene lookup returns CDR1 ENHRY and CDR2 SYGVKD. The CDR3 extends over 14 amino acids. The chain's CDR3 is CAIGLAPWANEQFF. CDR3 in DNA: TGTGCCATCGGACTAGCGCCATGGGCCAATGAGCAGTTCTTC.

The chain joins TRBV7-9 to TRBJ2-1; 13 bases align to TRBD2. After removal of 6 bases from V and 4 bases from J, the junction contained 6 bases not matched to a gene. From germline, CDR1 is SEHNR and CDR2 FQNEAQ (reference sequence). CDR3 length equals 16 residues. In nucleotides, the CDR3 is TGTGCCAGCAGTTCAAGACTAGCGGGGGGTTACAATGAGCAGTTCTTC. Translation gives CASSSRLAGGYNEQFF.